This T cell receptor beta chain was identified in a study of T cells in Graves' hyperthyroidism and ophthalmopathy. From germline, CDR1 is MDHEN and CDR2 SYDVKM. This CDR3 is built from 11 residues. Trimming took 10 bases from V and 2 from J, leaving 7 bases between them. RNA transcripts provided the source from which TCR beta CDR3 regions were amplified. The HTBI primer set drove a first-round RT-PCR of the TCR CDR3. From the multiplex PCR reads, TCRdb called clonotypes with MiXCR, one entry per CDR3 protein. In the table there are a few hundred thousand distinct CDR3 sequences, around 14% of which are singletons. There are a few counts of this clonotype. Because it lacks the conserved phenylalanine or tryptophan at the end, this CDR3 is likely a read error.

This receptor was taken from a woman aged 25 to 39 with Graves' hyperthyroidism. This chain joins TRBV28 and TRBJ2-3; D ambiguous. The material sequenced was blood. The CDR3 sequence: CATALTDTQYL. As DNA, the CDR3 is TGTGCCACCGCGCTCACAGATACGCAGTATCTT.